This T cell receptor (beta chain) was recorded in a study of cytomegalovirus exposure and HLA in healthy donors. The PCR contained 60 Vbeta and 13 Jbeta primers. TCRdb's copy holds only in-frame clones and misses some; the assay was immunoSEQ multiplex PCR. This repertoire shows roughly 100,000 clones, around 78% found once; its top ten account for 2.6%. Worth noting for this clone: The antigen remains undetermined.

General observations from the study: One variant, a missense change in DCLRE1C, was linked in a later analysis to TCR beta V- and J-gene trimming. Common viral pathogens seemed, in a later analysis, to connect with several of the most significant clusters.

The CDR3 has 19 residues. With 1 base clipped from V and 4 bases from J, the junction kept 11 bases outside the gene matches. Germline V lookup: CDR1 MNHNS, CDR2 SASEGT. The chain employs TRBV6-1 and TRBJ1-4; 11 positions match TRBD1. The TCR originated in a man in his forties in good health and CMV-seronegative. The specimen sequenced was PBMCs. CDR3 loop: CASSEEIWTGGSYNEKLFF. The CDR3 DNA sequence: TGTGCCAGCAGTGAAGAGATCTGGACAGGGGGCTCCTATAATGAAAAACTGTTTTTT.